One and the same sample provided the 29 T cell receptor beta chains below, sequenced in a study of cytomegalovirus exposure and HLA in healthy donors. The PCR was carried out with 60 Vbeta primers and 13 Jbeta primers. Data came from immunoSEQ multiplex PCR; TCRdb stores just in-frame clones and leaves some out. Found here are around 120,000 clones, about 80% of them singletons; the top ten hold 2% to 3%. Sample: PBMCs. The receptors stem from a man aged 25 to 45 in good health and CMV-seronegative.

This sequence joins TRBV6-4 and TRBJ1-1; D gene uncertain. The CDR3 totals 12 residues. Germline lookup yields CDR1 MRHNA and CDR2 SNTAGT. V was shortened by 2 bases and J by 5 bases, with 6 bases between the two germline ends. The CDR3 spells CASSDTGTEAFF. The CDR3 DNA follows: TGTGCCAGCAGTGACACCGGGACTGAAGCTTTCTTT.

V and J are TRBV6-5 and TRBJ1-1; D remains unclear. Deletions cut 5 bases from V and 1 base from J, with 11 bases between. This CDR3 is 14 amino acids long. Germline CDR1 and CDR2: MNHEY and SVGAGI. This CDR3 reads CASSLGGANTEAFF. The CDR3 DNA follows: TGTGCCAGCAGTCTGGGAGGCGCGAACACTGAAGCTTTCTTT.

The chain joins TRBV27 to TRBJ2-1; the D is unclear. The CDR3 consists of 13 residues. The germline V gene has CDR1 MNHEY and CDR2 SMNVEV (reference sequence). Between the trimmed V and J ends, which lost 5 bases and 1 base, there was a span of 6 bases. Here the CDR3 reads CASSTASYNEQFF. The DNA for the CDR3 is TGTGCCAGCAGTACAGCTTCCTACAATGAGCAGTTCTTC.

This CDR3 is CASRPASGGRAYEQYF. In DNA form, the CDR3 reads TGTGCCAGCAGACCAGCTAGCGGGGGGAGGGCCTACGAGCAGTACTTC. The chain has TRBV28 and TRBJ2-7; TRBD2 matches at 11 bases. The germline CDR1 and CDR2 sequences are MDHEN and SYDVKM. V dropped 6 bases and J dropped 2; count of bases not matched to a gene: 9. The CDR3 loop spans 16 amino acids.

The V call is TRBV6-7, the J call TRBJ1-5; tentatively, D is TRBD1 (5 bases). TRBV6-7 falls under the ORF class, with uncertain function. With 9 bases removed from V and 10 bases from J, the gap between germline ends came to 13 bases. The CDR3 length is 11 residues. The CDR3 loop is CARDRQDPQHF. The DNA for the CDR3 is TGTGCCAGAGACAGACAAGACCCCCAGCATTTT.

This clone came up once. CDR3 protein: CASSLRSTGYTDTQYF. The CDR3 DNA follows: TGTGCCAGCAGCTTAAGGTCTACAGGGTACACAGATACGCAGTATTTT. The chain is built from TRBV7-9 and TRBJ2-3, with D perhaps matching TRBD1 (6 bases). The CDR3 is made up of 16 amino acids. Germline CDR1 is SEHNR and CDR2 is FQNEAQ (reference sequence). Trimming took off 2 bases at V and 2 bases at J, with 14 bases between the two ends.

The V and J genes are TRBV2 and TRBJ2-3; 13 bases fit TRBD2. The J segment lost 0 bases and the V segment lost 6 bases, leaving 3 bases of the junction unmatched. The CDR3 loop spans 16 amino acids. Germline lookup yields CDR1 SNHLY and CDR2 FYNNEI. The CDR3 loop reads CASRGTSGASTDTQYF. In nucleotides, the CDR3 is TGTGCCAGCAGGGGGACTAGCGGGGCTAGCACAGATACGCAGTATTTT. The full variable domain, completed using reference TRBV2 and TRBJ2-3, is EPEVTQTPSHQVTQMGQEVILRCVPISNHLYFYWYRQILGQKVEFLVSFYNNEISEKSEIFDDQFSVERPDGSNFTLKIRSTKLEDSAMYFCASRGTSGASTDTQYFGPGTRLTVL.

The gene calls are TRBV7-9 and TRBJ2-3; weak D call: TRBD2 (6 bases). The CDR3 is made up of 17 amino acids. The germline V gene has CDR1 SEHNR and CDR2 FQNEAQ (reference sequence). Trimming took off 5 bases at V and 1 base at J, with 19 bases between the two ends. This CDR3 is CASSPNRLVLGTDTQYF. CDR3 in DNA: TGTGCCAGCAGCCCCAACCGACTAGTCCTAGGCACAGATACGCAGTATTTT.

This clone was counted a few times. The chain recombines TRBV6-6 with TRBJ1-5; TRBD1 matches 8 bases. V lost 6 bases to trimming and J lost 7 bases; unmatched junction nucleotides: 5. Germline CDR1 reads MNHNY; CDR2 reads SVGAGI (reference sequence). The CDR3 contains 13 residues. CDR3: CASRPTGEQPQHF. In DNA, the CDR3 is TGTGCCAGCAGACCGACAGGGGAACAGCCCCAGCATTTT.

The chain uses TRBV4-3 and TRBJ2-2, with TRBD1 matching 8 bases. Trimming took 0 bases from V and 1 from J; bases not matched to a gene: 4. Germline CDR1 is LGHNA and CDR2 is YSLEER. This CDR3 is 17 amino acids long. CDR3 sequence (DNA): TGCGCCAGCAGCCAAGATTCCACAGGGGGGAACACCGGGGAGCTGTTTTTT. Translating it yields CASSQDSTGGNTGELFF.

V usage is TRBV6-5 and J usage is TRBJ2-1; the match to TRBD2 covers 12 bases. The V segment lost 4 bases and the J segment 3 bases; nucleotides outside the gene matches: 4. The CDR3 is 16 amino acids. Germline V gene data show CDR1 as MNHEY and CDR2 as SVGAGI. CDR3 in amino acids: CASSSRLAGDYNEQFF. The CDR3 region has the DNA TGTGCCAGCAGTTCCCGACTAGCGGGAGACTACAATGAGCAGTTCTTC.

In this sample, this clone turned up a few times. The CDR3 sequence is CASFRQPQHF. In nucleotides, the CDR3 is TGTGCCTCCTTCCGTCAGCCCCAGCATTTT. V is TRBV5-3 and J is TRBJ1-5; D call uncertain. TRBV5-3 is an open reading frame whose function is uncertain. V was clipped by 10 bases and J by 6 bases, with 8 bases between them. The CDR3 extends over 10 amino acids.

The chain has TRBV4-1 and TRBJ1-3; tentatively, D is TRBD1 (6 bases). V was cut by 4 bases and J by 0 bases, with 19 bases left in between. This CDR3 is built from 18 residues. From germline, CDR1 is MGHRA and CDR2 YSYEKL. CDR3 nucleotides: TGCGCCAGCAGCCCCTCACCTGAGGGGGGGAACTCTGGAAACACCATATATTTT. This codes for CASSPSPEGGNSGNTIYF.

The V call is TRBV7-9, the J call TRBJ2-5, with 9 bases that match TRBD2. The J call could be wrong; TRBJ2-7 is a better fit for the DNA end. The CDR3 sequence is 18 residues long. Germline CDR1 reads SEHNR; CDR2 reads FQNEAQ (reference sequence). This chain's CDR3 is CASSYGGGRGPNSYEQYF. The CDR3 region has the DNA TGTGCCAGCAGCTACGGGGGCGGGAGGGGCCCAAACTCCTACGAGCAGTACTTC.

This clone was observed a single time. V is TRBV9 and J is TRBJ2-5, with 8 bases identical to TRBD1. CDR3 size: 16 residues. V shed 4 bases, J shed 5 bases, and the junction held 13 bases outside the gene matches. Germline CDR1 and CDR2: SGDLS and YYNGEE. CDR3 loop: CASSIGGQGARETQYF. CDR3 DNA sequence: TGTGCCAGCAGCATAGGGGGGCAGGGGGCCAGGGAGACCCAGTACTTC.

The chain carries TRBV11-2 and TRBJ2-3; 8 positions match TRBD2. V shed 3 bases, J shed 2 bases, and the junction held 4 bases outside the gene matches. The CDR3 totals 15 residues. Germline CDR1 reads SGHAT; CDR2 reads FQNNGV. The CDR3 spells CASSLLAGPTDTQYF. The CDR3 DNA reads TGTGCCAGCAGCTTGCTAGCGGGCCCCACAGATACGCAGTATTTT.

This chain connects TRBV27 to TRBJ1-1; the match to TRBD1 covers 7 bases. Germline V gives CDR1 MNHEY, CDR2 SMNVEV (reference sequence). The CDR3 loop spans 16 amino acids. V trimming: 6 bases; J trimming: 0 bases; junction bases outside the gene matches: 10. CDR3 sequence reads: CASRSRDSIMNTEAFF. Written as DNA, the CDR3 is TGTGCCAGCAGGTCCCGGGACAGTATCATGAACACTGAAGCTTTCTTT.

The V gene is TRBV28, the J gene TRBJ2-7; weak D call: TRBD2 (5 bases). The CDR3 runs 15 residues. The germline V gene encodes CDR1 MDHEN and CDR2 SYDVKM. V lost 5 bases, J lost 2 bases, and 16 bases lay in between. CDR3 nucleotide sequence: TGTGCCAGCAGTGCACCGGGGTCCAACGCCTACGAGCAGTACTTC. Translated: CASSAPGSNAYEQYF.

V and J are TRBV6-5 and TRBJ2-1; tentatively, D is TRBD2 (6 bases). Trimming took off 4 bases at V and 4 bases at J, with 8 bases between the two ends. This CDR3 region has 13 residues. CDR1 MNHEY and CDR2 SVGAGI come from the germline V gene. The CDR3 protein is CASSWDSYNEQFF. DNA for the CDR3: TGTGCCAGCAGTTGGGACTCGTACAATGAGCAGTTCTTC.

V and J are TRBV2 and TRBJ2-7; 9 nucleotides agree with TRBD1. The junction had 12 bases not matched to a gene; V was cut back by 10 bases and J by 5 bases. Germline CDR1 and CDR2: SNHLY and FYNNEI. The CDR3 covers 14 residues. Here the CDR3 reads CANAPGTGWNEQYF. The CDR3 DNA reads as TGTGCCAACGCCCCCGGGACAGGGTGGAACGAGCAGTACTTC.

CDR3 nucleotides: TGTGCCAGCAGCCACGGACAGCAGAACACTGAAGCTTTCTTT. Encoded protein: CASSHGQQNTEAFF. The chain joins TRBV5-5 to TRBJ1-1, with D perhaps matching TRBD1 (6 bases). The V gene lost 4 bases and the J gene lost 1 base, with 11 bases spanning the gap. CDR1 is SGHKS and CDR2 is YYEKEE in the germline V gene (reference sequence). The CDR3 is 14 amino acids.

The J gene is TRBJ2-7, the V gene TRBV4-3; 8 positions match TRBD2. The V segment lost 4 bases and the J segment 0 bases; nucleotides outside the gene matches: 8. Germline V gene sequence: CDR1 LGHNA, CDR2 YSLEER. This CDR3 region has 16 residues. This CDR3 reads CASSPDLAGGSYEQYF. Here the CDR3 DNA reads TGCGCCAGCAGCCCTGACCTAGCGGGCGGCTCCTACGAGCAGTACTTC.

The gene calls are TRBV5-1 and TRBJ2-7; the D gene is possibly TRBD1 (5 bases). In germline, CDR1 is SGHRS, CDR2 YFSETQ. The CDR3 is made up of 15 amino acids. V was pared by 2 bases and J by 7 bases, with 19 bases between. The CDR3 region is CASSFPQGALREQYF. CDR3 DNA: TGCGCCAGCAGCTTTCCCCAGGGTGCACTCCGGGAGCAGTACTTC.

This chain joins TRBV6-6 and TRBJ1-1; no clear D. From germline, CDR1 is MNHNY and CDR2 SVGAGI (reference sequence). This CDR3 is built from 13 residues. V was cut by 2 bases and J by 5 bases, with 9 bases left in between. CDR3 amino acids: CASSYTFRTEAFF. The CDR3 region has the DNA TGTGCCAGCAGTTACACGTTCAGGACTGAAGCTTTCTTT.

The chain recombines TRBV7-8 with TRBJ1-1; 7 nucleotides align to TRBD1. V lost 5 bases, J lost 0 bases, and 21 bases stayed unmatched. This CDR3 has 20 amino acids. CDR1 and CDR2 (germline): SGHVS, FQNEAQ. The CDR3 loop is CASSEVLGFRDRELNTEAFF. The CDR3 region has the DNA TGTGCCAGCAGCGAAGTCTTGGGCTTCCGGGACAGAGAGTTGAACACTGAAGCTTTCTTT.

The J gene is TRBJ2-3, the V gene TRBV19; 8 bases are shared with TRBD2. Germline assignment: CDR1 LNHDA and CDR2 SQIVND (reference sequence). The ends lost 5 bases at V and 2 bases at J; junction bases unmatched: 9. CDR3 length: 16 residues. CDR3 amino acids: CASSRLASGATDTQYF. The CDR3 DNA reads as TGTGCCAGTAGTCGACTAGCGAGTGGGGCCACAGATACGCAGTATTTT.

V and J are TRBV7-9 and TRBJ2-1, with 7 positions matching TRBD2. This CDR3 has 15 amino acids. Per germline, CDR1 SEHNR and CDR2 FQNEAQ (reference sequence). Losses at the gene ends were 4 bases for V and 4 bases for J; bases not matched to a gene: 7. The CDR3 DNA reads TGTGCCAGCAGCTGGCGACTAGCACGATACAATGAGCAGTTCTTC. It is translated as CASSWRLARYNEQFF.

The count of this clone is one. The V and J genes are TRBV27 and TRBJ2-6, with TRBD2 matching 14 bases. CDR3 length equals 21 residues. Unmatched junction bases numbered 11, after V lost 2 bases and J lost 2 bases. Germline assignment: CDR1 MNHEY and CDR2 SMNVEV (reference sequence). CDR3 DNA: TGTGCCAGCAGTTTAGGTGGGTGGGGACTAGCGGGAGTCCCTGGGGCCAACGTCCTGACTTTC. Residues: CASSLGGWGLAGVPGANVLTF.

The chain carries TRBV7-9 and TRBJ2-7, with TRBD1 as a possible D gene (5 bases). V lost 5 bases and J 1 base, leaving 12 bases between the germline ends. The germline CDR1 and CDR2 sequences are SEHNR and FQNEAQ (reference sequence). This CDR3 spans 14 amino acids. CDR3 protein: CASSPRQRSYEQYF. Here the CDR3 DNA reads TGTGCCAGCAGCCCACGACAGAGATCCTACGAGCAGTACTTC.